This TCR beta chain was identified in a study of shared clonotypes between healthy human individuals. Study results and limitations: Generally, naive subsets (rather than memory subsets) showed larger estimated richness.

The V gene lost 4 bases and the J gene lost 4 bases, with 12 bases spanning the gap. From germline, CDR1 is SGHRS and CDR2 YFSETQ. CDR3 length equals 13 residues. The study ran the assay at deep level. The assay was immunoSEQ multiplex PCR, and TCRdb's table has in-frame clones only and misses some. The sample yields 1.5 million to 2.5 million clones, roughly 95% seen once. CD45RO-negative, CCR7-selected cells formed the naive CD8 fraction, which excluded terminally differentiated effector memory CD45RA+ cells. As concerns this clone: Its antigen remains unknown. Other DNA variants within this sample encode the same CDR3.

This receptor was identified in a man in his late teens or twenties in good health. The chain joins TRBV5-1 to TRBJ2-7, with D maybe TRBD2 (6 bases). Sequenced input: naive CD8+ T cells sorted from blood. CDR3 coding DNA: TGCGCCAGCAGCCCAAGGGGAGGTTACGAGCAGTACTTC. Protein: CASSPRGGYEQYF.